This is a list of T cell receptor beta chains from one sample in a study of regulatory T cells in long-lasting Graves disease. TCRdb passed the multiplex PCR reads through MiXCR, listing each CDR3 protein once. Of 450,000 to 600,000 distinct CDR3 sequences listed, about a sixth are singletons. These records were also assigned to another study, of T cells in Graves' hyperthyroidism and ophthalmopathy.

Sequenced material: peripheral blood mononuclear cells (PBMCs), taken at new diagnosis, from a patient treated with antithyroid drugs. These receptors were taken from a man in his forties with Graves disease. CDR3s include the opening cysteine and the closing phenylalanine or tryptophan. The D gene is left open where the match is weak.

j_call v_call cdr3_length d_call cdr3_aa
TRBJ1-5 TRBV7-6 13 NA CASSRTANQPQHF
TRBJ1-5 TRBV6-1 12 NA CASTNLDQPQHF
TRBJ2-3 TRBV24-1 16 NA CATSDAQGPSGTTQYF
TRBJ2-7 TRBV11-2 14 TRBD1 CAGTWDRGPYEQYF
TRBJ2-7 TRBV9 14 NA CASGPSRLTYEQYF
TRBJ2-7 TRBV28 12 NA CASSSPWGEQYF
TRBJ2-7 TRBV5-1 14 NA CASSLEAGLWEQYF
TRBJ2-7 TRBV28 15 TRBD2 CASSRLAGGPYEQYF
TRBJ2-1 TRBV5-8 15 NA CASSFRRTEYNEQFF
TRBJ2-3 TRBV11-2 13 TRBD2 CASSTVAGGPTRF
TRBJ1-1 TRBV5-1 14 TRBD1 CASSFTGGSTEAFF
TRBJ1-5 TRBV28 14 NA CASNNGGEHQPQHF
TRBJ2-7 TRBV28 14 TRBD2 CATVRREMGYEQYF
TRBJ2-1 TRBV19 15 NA CASSTSDSPYNEQFF
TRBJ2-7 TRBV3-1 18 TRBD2 CASSPYGTSGLSSYEQYF
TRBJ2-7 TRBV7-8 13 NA CASSPYVDYEQYF
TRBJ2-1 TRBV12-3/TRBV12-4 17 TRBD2 CASSFGLAGGPYNEQFF
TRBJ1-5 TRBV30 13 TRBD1 CACTGGINQPQHF
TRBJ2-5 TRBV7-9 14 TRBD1 CASSLGQGKQTQYF
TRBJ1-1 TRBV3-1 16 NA CASSQVPGVMNTEAFF
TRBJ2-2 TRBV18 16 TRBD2 CASSPPHPSGRVELFF
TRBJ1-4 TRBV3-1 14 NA CASTTTPANEKLFF
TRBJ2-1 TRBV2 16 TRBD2 CASSEADSGRGNEQFF
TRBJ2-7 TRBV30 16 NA CAWSVQTGTMPYEQYF
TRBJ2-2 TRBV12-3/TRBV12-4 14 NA CASRVSPGFGELFF